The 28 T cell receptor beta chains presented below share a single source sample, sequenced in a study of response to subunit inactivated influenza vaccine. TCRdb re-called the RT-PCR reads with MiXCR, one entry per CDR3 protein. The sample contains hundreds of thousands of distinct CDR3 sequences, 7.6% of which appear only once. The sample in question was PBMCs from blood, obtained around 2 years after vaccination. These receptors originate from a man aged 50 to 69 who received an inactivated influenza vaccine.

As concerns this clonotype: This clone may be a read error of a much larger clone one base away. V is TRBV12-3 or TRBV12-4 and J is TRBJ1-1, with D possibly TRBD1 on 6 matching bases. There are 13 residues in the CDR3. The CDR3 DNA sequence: TGTGCCGGCAGTTTTCGGAGGGGGACTGAAGCTTTCTTT. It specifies CAGSFRRGTEAFF.

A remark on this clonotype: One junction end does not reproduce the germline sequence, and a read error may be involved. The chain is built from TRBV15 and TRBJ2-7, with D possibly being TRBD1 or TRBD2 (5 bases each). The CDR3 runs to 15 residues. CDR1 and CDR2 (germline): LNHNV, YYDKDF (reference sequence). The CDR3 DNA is TGTGCCACCAGGGGACCAGGCCAGGGCTACCACGAGGAGTACTTC. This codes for CATRGPGQGYHEEYF.

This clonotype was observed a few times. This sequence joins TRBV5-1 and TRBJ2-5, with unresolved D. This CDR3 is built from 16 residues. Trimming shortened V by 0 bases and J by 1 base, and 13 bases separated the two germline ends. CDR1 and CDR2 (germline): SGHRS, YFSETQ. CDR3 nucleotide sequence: TGCGCCAGCAGCTTGGGGGGATCTGGGTCCCAAGAGACCCAGTACTTC. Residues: CASSLGGSGSQETQYF.

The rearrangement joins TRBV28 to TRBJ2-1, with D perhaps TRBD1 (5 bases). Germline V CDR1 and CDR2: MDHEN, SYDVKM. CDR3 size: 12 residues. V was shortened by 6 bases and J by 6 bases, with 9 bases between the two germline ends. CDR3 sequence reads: CASRQGINEQFF. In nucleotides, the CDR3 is TGTGCCAGCAGGCAGGGAATCAATGAGCAGTTCTTC.

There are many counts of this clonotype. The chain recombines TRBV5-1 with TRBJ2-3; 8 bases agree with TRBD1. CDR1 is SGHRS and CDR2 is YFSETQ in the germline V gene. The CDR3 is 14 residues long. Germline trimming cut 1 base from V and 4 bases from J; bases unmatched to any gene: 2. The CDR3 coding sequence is TGCGCCAGCAGCTTGCGGACAGGGCCAGATACGCAGTATTTT. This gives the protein CASSLRTGPDTQYF.

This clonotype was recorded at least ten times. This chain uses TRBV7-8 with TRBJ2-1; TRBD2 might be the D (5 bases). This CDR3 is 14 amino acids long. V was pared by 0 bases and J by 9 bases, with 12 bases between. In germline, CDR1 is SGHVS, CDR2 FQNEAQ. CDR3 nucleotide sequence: TGTGCCAGCAGCTTAGCGAGGGATTACGGTGAGCAGTTCTTC. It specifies CASSLARDYGEQFF.

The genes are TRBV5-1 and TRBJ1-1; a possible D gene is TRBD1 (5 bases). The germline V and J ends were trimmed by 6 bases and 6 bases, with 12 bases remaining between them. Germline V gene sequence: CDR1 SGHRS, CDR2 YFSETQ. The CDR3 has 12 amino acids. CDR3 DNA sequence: TGCGCCAGCAACCCCGGGGGGTCTGAAGCTTTCTTT. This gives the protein CASNPGGSEAFF.

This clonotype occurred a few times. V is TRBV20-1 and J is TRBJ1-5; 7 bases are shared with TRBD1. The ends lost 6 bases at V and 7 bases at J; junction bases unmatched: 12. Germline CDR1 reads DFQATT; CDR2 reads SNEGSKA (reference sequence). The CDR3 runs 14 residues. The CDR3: CSATIGQARQPQHF. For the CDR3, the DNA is TGCAGTGCCACTATCGGACAGGCACGACAGCCCCAGCATTTT.

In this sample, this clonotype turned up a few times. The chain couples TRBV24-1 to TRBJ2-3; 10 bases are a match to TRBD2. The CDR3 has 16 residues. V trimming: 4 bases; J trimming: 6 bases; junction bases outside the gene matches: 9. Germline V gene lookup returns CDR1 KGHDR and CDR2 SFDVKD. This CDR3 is CATSEWSGRGSDTQYF. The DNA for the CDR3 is TGTGCCACCAGTGAATGGAGCGGGAGGGGATCGGATACGCAGTATTTT.

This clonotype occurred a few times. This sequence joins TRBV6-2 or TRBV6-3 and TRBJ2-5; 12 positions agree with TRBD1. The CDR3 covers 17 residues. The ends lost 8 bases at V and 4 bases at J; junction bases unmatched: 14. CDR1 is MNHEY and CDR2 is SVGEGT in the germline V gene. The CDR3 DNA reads TGTGCCAGCGCAAGACCAAGGGGACAGGGGGCCCGAGAGACCCAGTACTTC. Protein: CASARPRGQGARETQYF.

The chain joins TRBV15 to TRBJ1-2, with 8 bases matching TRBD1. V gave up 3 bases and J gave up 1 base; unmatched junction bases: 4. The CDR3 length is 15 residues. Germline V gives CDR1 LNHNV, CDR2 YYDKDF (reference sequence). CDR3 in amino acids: CATSSWDRRNYGYTF. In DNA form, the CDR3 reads TGTGCCACCAGCAGCTGGGACAGGCGTAACTATGGCTACACCTTC.

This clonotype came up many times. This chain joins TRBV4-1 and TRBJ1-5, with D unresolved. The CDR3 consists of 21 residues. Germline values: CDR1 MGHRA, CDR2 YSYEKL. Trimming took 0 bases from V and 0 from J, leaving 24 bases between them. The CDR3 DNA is TGCGCCAGCAGCCAAGATAGGCGGTTGAAAACTCGGGTCTATAGCAATCAGCCCCAGCATTTT. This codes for CASSQDRRLKTRVYSNQPQHF.

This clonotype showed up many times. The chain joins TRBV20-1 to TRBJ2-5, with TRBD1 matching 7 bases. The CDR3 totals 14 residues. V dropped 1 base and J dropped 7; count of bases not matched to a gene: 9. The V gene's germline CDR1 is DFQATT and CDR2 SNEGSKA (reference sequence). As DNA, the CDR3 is TGCAGTGCTAGAGGACAGGGTGGTTTTGGGACCCAGTACTTC. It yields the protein CSARGQGGFGTQYF.

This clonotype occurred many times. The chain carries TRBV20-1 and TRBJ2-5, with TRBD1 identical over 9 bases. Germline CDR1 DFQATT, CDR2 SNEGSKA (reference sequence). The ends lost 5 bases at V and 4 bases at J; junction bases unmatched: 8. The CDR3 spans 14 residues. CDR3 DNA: TGCAGTGCTCTTCTTCCGGACAGGGGAGAGACCCAGTACTTC. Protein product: CSALLPDRGETQYF.

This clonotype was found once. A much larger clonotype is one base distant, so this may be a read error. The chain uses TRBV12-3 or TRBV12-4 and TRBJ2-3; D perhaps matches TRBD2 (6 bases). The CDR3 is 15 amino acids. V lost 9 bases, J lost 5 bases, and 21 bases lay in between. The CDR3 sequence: CARTGFKRARDTQYF. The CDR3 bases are TGTGCCAGGACTGGGTTCAAGCGGGCAAGAGATACGCAGTATTTT.

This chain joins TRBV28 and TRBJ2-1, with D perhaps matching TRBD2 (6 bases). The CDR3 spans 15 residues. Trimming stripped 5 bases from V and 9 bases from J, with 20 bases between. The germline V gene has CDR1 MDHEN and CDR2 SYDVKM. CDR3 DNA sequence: TGTGCCAGCAGTGGGGGGTGGACCGTAACCAGTGAGCAGTTCTTC. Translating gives CASSGGWTVTSEQFF.

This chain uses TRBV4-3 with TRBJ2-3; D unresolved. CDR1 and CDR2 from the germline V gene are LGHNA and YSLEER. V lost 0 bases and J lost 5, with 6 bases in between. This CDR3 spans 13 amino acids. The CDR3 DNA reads TGCGCCAGCAGCCAAGATTCGAGAGATACGCAGTATTTT. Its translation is CASSQDSRDTQYF.

This CDR3 is CASSLALGTGDEQFF. CDR3 nucleotides: TGTGCCAGCAGCTTAGCCCTTGGGACAGGGGATGAGCAGTTCTTC. V is TRBV11-2 and J is TRBJ2-1, with 10 positions matching TRBD1. Germline assignment: CDR1 SGHAT and CDR2 FQNNGV. Losses at the gene ends were 1 base for V and 8 bases for J; bases not matched to a gene: 5. The CDR3 length is 15 residues.

The chain's CDR3 is CASSVGGTGGYEQYF. The CDR3 DNA sequence: TGTGCCAGCAGCGTAGGCGGGACAGGGGGCTACGAGCAGTACTTC. The chain recombines TRBV9 with TRBJ2-7; TRBD1 aligns across 11 bases. The CDR3 sequence is 15 residues long. From germline, CDR1 is SGDLS and CDR2 YYNGEE. With V trimmed by 0 bases and J by 3 bases, 2 bases remained unmatched.

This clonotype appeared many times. The CDR3 DNA sequence: TGTGCCAGCAGTTTGTCAGGGAAGATGGGCTACACCTTC. Translated, it gives CASSLSGKMGYTF. This chain links TRBV12-3 or TRBV12-4 with TRBJ1-2; weak D call: TRBD1 (5 bases). CDR3 length equals 13 residues. The V gene lost 3 bases and the J gene lost 8 bases, with 13 bases spanning the gap.

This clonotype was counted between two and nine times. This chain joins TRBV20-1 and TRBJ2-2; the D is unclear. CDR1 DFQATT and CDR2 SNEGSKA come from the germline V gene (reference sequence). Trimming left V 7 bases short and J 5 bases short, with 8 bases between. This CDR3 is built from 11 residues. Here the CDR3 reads CSVWRTGELFF. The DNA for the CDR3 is TGCAGTGTTTGGAGAACCGGGGAGCTGTTTTTT.

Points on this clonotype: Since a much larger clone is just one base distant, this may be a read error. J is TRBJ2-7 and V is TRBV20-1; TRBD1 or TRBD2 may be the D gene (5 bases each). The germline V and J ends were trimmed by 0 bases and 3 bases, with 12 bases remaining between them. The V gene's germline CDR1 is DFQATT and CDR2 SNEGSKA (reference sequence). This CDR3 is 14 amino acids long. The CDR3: CSARDPLGDYEQYF. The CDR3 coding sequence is TGCAGTGCTAGAGACCCACTGGGGGACTACGAGCAGTACTTC.

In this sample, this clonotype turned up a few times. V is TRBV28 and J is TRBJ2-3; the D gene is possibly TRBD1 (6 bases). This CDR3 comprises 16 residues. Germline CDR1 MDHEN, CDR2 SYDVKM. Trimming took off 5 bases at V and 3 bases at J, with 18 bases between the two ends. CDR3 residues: CASSDGQRAGTDTQYF. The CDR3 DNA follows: TGTGCCAGCAGTGACGGACAGAGGGCCGGGACAGATACGCAGTATTTT.

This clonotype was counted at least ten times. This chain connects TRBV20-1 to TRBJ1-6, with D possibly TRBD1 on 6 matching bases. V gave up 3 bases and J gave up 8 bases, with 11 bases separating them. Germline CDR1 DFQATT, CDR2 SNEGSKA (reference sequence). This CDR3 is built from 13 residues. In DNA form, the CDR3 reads TGCAGTGCTAGTGGCAGGGGAGATTCACCCCTCCACTTT. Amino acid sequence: CSASGRGDSPLHF.

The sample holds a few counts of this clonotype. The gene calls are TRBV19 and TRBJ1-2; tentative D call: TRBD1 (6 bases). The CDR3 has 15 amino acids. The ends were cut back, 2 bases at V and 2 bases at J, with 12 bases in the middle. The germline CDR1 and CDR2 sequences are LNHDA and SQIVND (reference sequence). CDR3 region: CASSITMTGNYGYTF. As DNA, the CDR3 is TGTGCCAGTAGTATAACCATGACAGGAAACTATGGCTACACCTTC.

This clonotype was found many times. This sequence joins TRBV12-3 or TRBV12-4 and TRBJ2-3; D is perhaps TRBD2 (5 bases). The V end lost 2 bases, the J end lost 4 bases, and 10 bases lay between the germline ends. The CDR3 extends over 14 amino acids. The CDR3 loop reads CASSLTRNSDTQYF. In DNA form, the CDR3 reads TGTGCCAGCAGTTTAACTAGGAACTCAGATACGCAGTATTTT.

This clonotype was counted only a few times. The CDR3 here is CASSLWETSGGYQETQYF. CDR3 nucleotide sequence: TGTGCCAGCAGCTTATGGGAAACTAGCGGGGGGTATCAAGAGACCCAGTACTTC. The chain uses TRBV7-6 and TRBJ2-5; 12 positions agree with TRBD2. Trimming at V came to 2 bases and at J to 2 bases, leaving 9 bases not matched to a gene. The CDR3 length is 18 residues. Per the germline V gene, CDR1 is SGHVS and CDR2 is FNYEAQ.

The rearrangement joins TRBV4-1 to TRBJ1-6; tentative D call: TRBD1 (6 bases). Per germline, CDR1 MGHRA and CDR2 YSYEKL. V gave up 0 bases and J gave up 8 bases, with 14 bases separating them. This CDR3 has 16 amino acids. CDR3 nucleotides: TGCGCCAGCAGCCAAGAGATCGCACAGGGCTATTCACCCCTCCACTTT. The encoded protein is CASSQEIAQGYSPLHF.